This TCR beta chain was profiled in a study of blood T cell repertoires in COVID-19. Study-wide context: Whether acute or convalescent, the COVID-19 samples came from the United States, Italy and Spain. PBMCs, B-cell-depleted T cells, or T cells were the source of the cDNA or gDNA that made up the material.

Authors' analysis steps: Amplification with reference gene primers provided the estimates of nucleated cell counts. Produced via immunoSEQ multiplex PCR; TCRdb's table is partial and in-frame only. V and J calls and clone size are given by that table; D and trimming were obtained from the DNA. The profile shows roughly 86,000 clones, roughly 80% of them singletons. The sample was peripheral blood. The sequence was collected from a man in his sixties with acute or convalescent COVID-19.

This CDR3 reads CSVRDRIYNEQFF. The DNA of the CDR3 is TGCAGCGTACGGGACAGGATATACAATGAGCAGTTCTTC. The chain carries TRBV29-1 and TRBJ2-1, with 8 bases identical to TRBD1. The J segment lost 4 bases and the V segment lost 6 bases, leaving 5 bases of the junction unmatched. This CDR3 spans 13 amino acids. Germline CDR1 and CDR2: SQVTM and ANQGSEA.